This entry lists 16 T cell receptor beta chains sequenced from one sample in a study of patients and donors after allogeneic stem cell transplantation. Using its own MiXCR run on the RT-PCR reads, TCRdb lists one record per CDR3 protein. The sample contains around 170,000 distinct CDR3 sequences, 24% of which appear only once. Sequences were obtained from blood, either unsorted or a sorted T cell fraction (not recorded which). These receptors were obtained from a human donor who was either an allogeneic HSCT recipient or a stem cell or donor lymphocyte infusion donor (not recorded which). It is not recorded whose cells these are; they may come from a transplant donor.

This rearrangement joins TRBV5-1 to TRBJ1-4; D is unresolved. Germline assignment: CDR1 SGHRS and CDR2 YFSETQ. The CDR3 runs to 14 residues. V was trimmed by 1 base and J by 7 bases, leaving 11 bases between them. DNA for the CDR3: TGCGCCAGCAGCTTGACGTTGAGAGGTGAAAAACTGTTTTTT. Translated, it gives CASSLTLRGEKLFF.

This sequence joins TRBV4-3 and TRBJ2-7; 12 bases fit TRBD2. There are 16 residues in the CDR3. From germline, CDR1 is LGHNA and CDR2 YSLEER. Trimming at V came to 5 bases and at J to 1 base, leaving 6 bases not matched to a gene. DNA of the CDR3: TGCGCCAGCAGCGACGCCGGGACTAGCGGGTCCTACGAGCAGTACTTC. This gives the protein CASSDAGTSGSYEQYF.

The chain links TRBV30 to TRBJ1-4; D call uncertain. Germline V lookup: CDR1 GTSNPN, CDR2 SVGIG (reference sequence). The V end lost 4 bases, the J end lost 0 bases, and 9 bases lay between the germline ends. This CDR3 has 14 residues. The CDR3 protein is CAWTLGATNEKLFF. As DNA, the CDR3 is TGTGCCTGGACCCTCGGGGCAACTAATGAAAAACTGTTTTTT.

In this sample, this clonotype turned up a few times. The chain links TRBV12-3 or TRBV12-4 to TRBJ2-2; D may correspond to TRBD1 or TRBD2 (6 bases each). V was clipped by 5 bases and J by 5 bases, with 18 bases between them. The CDR3 has 16 amino acids. CDR3 nucleotides: TGTGCCAGCAGTCCCCTCCCGGGGGCTGGGACCGGGGAGCTGTTTTTT. It codes for CASSPLPGAGTGELFF.

The V call is TRBV29-1, the J call TRBJ2-1; maybe TRBD2 (5 bases). The V end was cut by 3 bases, the J end by 6 bases, with 12 bases between. This CDR3 is 13 amino acids long. From germline, CDR1 is SQVTM and CDR2 ANQGSEA. The CDR3 spells CSVEWEWPNEQFF. The DNA of the CDR3 is TGCAGCGTTGAGTGGGAGTGGCCCAATGAGCAGTTCTTC.

The sample holds a few counts of this clonotype. The chain uses TRBV6-5 and TRBJ1-4, with D maybe TRBD1 (6 bases). V was pared by 5 bases and J by 5 bases, with 12 bases between. CDR3 length: 14 amino acids. CDR1 MNHEY and CDR2 SVGAGI come from the germline V gene. The CDR3 DNA reads TGTGCCAGCAGTAAACAGGGACTCAATGAAAAACTGTTTTTT. It encodes CASSKQGLNEKLFF.

The table lists this clonotype with a few counts. The chain recombines TRBV28 with TRBJ2-7; possibly TRBD1 or TRBD2 for D (6 bases each). Germline loops: CDR1 MDHEN, CDR2 SYDVKM. V shed 3 bases and J shed 2 bases, with 14 bases lying between them. The CDR3 consists of 15 residues. In nucleotides, the CDR3 is TGTGCCAGCAGTTTCGGGGGCACTGGGACCTACGAGCAGTACTTC. This gives the protein CASSFGGTGTYEQYF.

V gene TRBV10-3 combines with J gene TRBJ2-7; D not resolved. The CDR3 sequence is 11 residues long. Germline V gene sequence: CDR1 ENHRY, CDR2 SYGVKD. V was shortened by 3 bases and J by 5 bases, with 5 bases between the two germline ends. In DNA form, the CDR3 reads TGTGCCATCAGTGATAAAGACGAGCAGTACTTC. As protein: CAISDKDEQYF.

In its sample, this clonotype was seen many times. V is TRBV7-9 and J is TRBJ1-3; TRBD1 might be the D (5 bases). Germline CDR1 and CDR2: SEHNR and FQNEAQ (reference sequence). Trimming removed 6 bases at V and 0 bases at J, with 9 bases between. This CDR3 comprises 14 residues. In DNA, the CDR3 is TGTGCCAGCAGAACAGGCGTCTCTGGAAACACCATATATTTT. Translated, it gives CASRTGVSGNTIYF.

In its sample, this clonotype was seen many times. The chain links TRBV7-9 to TRBJ1-2; D is possibly TRBD1 (5 bases). The V gene lost 1 base and the J gene lost 11 bases, with 14 bases spanning the gap. This CDR3 spans 13 amino acids. Germline V gene data show CDR1 as SEHNR and CDR2 as FQNEAQ (reference sequence). CDR3 bases: TGTGCCAGCAGCTTAGTGGCAGGGACTGATTACACCTTC. Translated, it gives CASSLVAGTDYTF.

Only a few counts were recorded for this clonotype. This chain connects TRBV6-1 to TRBJ2-7; D perhaps matches TRBD1 (5 bases). Germline loops: CDR1 MNHNS, CDR2 SASEGT. The CDR3 length is 14 residues. Deletions cut 3 bases from V and 2 bases from J, with 11 bases between. Here the CDR3 reads CASSDWTTAYEQYF. CDR3 DNA sequence: TGTGCCAGCAGTGATTGGACAACTGCCTACGAGCAGTACTTC.

This clonotype was seen only a few times. The V gene is TRBV18, the J gene TRBJ1-1; D unclear. Germline V gene data show CDR1 as KGHSH and CDR2 as LQKENI. V lost 6 bases, J lost 4 bases, and 15 bases lay in between. CDR3 length equals 14 residues. DNA of the CDR3: TGTGCCAGCTCCCTAGAGTCTTCCCCCACTGAAGCTTTCTTT. This translates into CASSLESSPTEAFF.

This clonotype was detected ten times or more. The chain has TRBV7-9 and TRBJ1-1; weak D call: TRBD1 (5 bases). The germline CDR1 and CDR2 sequences are SEHNR and FQNEAQ (reference sequence). V lost 8 bases and J lost 12, with 19 bases in between. This CDR3 region has 12 residues. The CDR3 reads CASARGGLDSFF. DNA for the CDR3: TGTGCCAGCGCGCGCGGGGGTCTCGACTCTTTCTTT.

This chain joins TRBV10-3 and TRBJ2-1; D is uncertain. Germline V gene lookup returns CDR1 ENHRY and CDR2 SYGVKD. Trimming pared 2 bases from V and 7 bases from J, leaving 6 bases between. CDR3 size: 12 residues. CDR3 amino acids: CAISEAFNEQFF. CDR3 coding DNA: TGTGCCATCAGTGAGGCATTTAATGAGCAGTTCTTC.

The chain is built from TRBV20-1 and TRBJ1-5; no clear D gene. The CDR3 is 14 amino acids. Germline CDR1 is DFQATT and CDR2 is SNEGSKA (reference sequence). The V and J ends lost 0 bases and 1 base respectively, with 7 bases between them. The CDR3 is CSARETQSNQPQHF. The CDR3 nucleotides are TGCAGTGCTAGAGAAACGCAAAGCAATCAGCCCCAGCATTTT.

This clonotype was observed a handful of times. This chain connects TRBV5-1 to TRBJ2-7; D is perhaps TRBD2 (5 bases). Germline CDR1 and CDR2: SGHRS and YFSETQ. V was cut by 5 bases and J by 6 bases, with 12 bases left in between. This CDR3 has 12 residues. This CDR3 reads CASSSIRGEQYF. In nucleotides, the CDR3 is TGCGCCAGCAGTTCTATCCGGGGCGAGCAGTACTTC.